Following are 9 T cell receptor beta chains from one sample sequenced in a study of T cells expressing NK-cell markers. TCRdb re-called the 5' RACE reads; every CDR3 protein appears as one record, without DNA. The table lists some 300,000 distinct CDR3 sequences. The sample consisted of blood T cells: a sorted CD56 or NKG2C T cell subset, CD4+ or CD8+ T cells, or bulk PBMC T cells (not recorded which). All receptors derive from a man between 18 and 35 years old in good health.

The CDR3 sequence: CSAKMGLQPQHF. The rearrangement joins TRBV20-1 to TRBJ1-5. This CDR3 is 12 amino acids long. CDR1 and CDR2 from the germline V gene are DFQATT and SNEGSKA (reference sequence).

CDR3 residues: CASDRNSGNTIYF. This chain joins TRBV12-3 or TRBV12-4 and TRBJ1-3. This CDR3 has 13 amino acids.

The J gene is TRBJ2-4, the V gene TRBV6-1; TCRdb returns TRBD2, unconfirmable since there is no DNA. Germline CDR1 reads MNHNS; CDR2 reads SASEGT. The CDR3 is 13 residues long. The CDR3 reads CATDTLAGGLQYF.

V gene TRBV5-1 combines with J gene TRBJ2-1; without DNA, the TCRdb call of TRBD1 cannot be checked. CDR3 size: 14 residues. From germline, CDR1 is SGHRS and CDR2 YFSETQ. The CDR3 reads CASSPGQGMNEQFF.

This rearrangement joins TRBV12-3 or TRBV12-4 to TRBJ2-3; with no DNA, the TCRdb D assignment of TRBD1 cannot be verified. The CDR3 runs 14 residues. The CDR3 loop reads CASSLGTYRDTQYF.

The genes are TRBV29-1 and TRBJ2-3. The CDR3 length is 13 residues. The germline V gene has CDR1 SQVTM and CDR2 ANQGSEA. The CDR3 region is CSVVGVVTDTQYF.

The CDR3 reads CATGFRDAGELFF. The chain employs TRBV24-1 and TRBJ2-2. The CDR3 consists of 13 residues. Germline V CDR1 and CDR2: KGHDR, SFDVKD.

The rearrangement uses TRBV18 and TRBJ2-7. The CDR3 length is 15 residues. Germline assignment: CDR1 KGHSH and CDR2 LQKENI. CDR3 residues: CASSPRADSSREQYF. Variable domain in full (rest from reference TRBV18 and TRBJ2-7): NAGVMQNPRHLVRRRGQEARLRCSPMKGHSHVYWYRQLPEEGLKFMVYLQKENIIDESGMPKERFSAEFPKEGPSILRIQQVVRGDSAAYFCASSPRADSSREQYFGPGTRLTVT.

This chain uses TRBV6-5 with TRBJ2-5. CDR3 length: 12 amino acids. Looked up from germline, CDR1 is MNHEY and CDR2 is SVGAGI. CDR3 sequence reads: CASSYIGETQYF.